The TCR beta chain described here comes from a study of blood T cell repertoires in COVID-19 (dated by TCRdb to the early 2020s). Notes on the research overall: Samples covering the acute and convalescent phases of COVID-19 were provided by collaborators in the United States, Italy and Spain. The prospective study material was composed of cDNA or gDNA derived from T cells, B-cell-depleted T cells, or PBMCs. The samples were drawn from the first 160 participants of the ongoing ImmuneRACE study and from 950 to 1,500 subjects provided by 6 global collaborators. Where available, HLA class I and class II types were obtained from metadata supplied by the sample provider rather than from assay-based typing. Deeply sampled blood TCRbeta repertoires from subjects exposed to, actively infected with, or recovered from COVID-19 were included in the dataset. Nearly every sample came with metadata listing a de-identified subject ID, COVID-19 status, age in years and sex. The repertoires were released in a freely available public database intended as a resource for research on the immune response to SARS-CoV-2. Beyond this particular receptor, the publication reports: The amount of clinical and demographic metadata varied by source and participant and was provided uncurated.

Each collaborating institution followed its own protocols to collect whole blood in K2EDTA tubes. For TCRbeta analysis, collaborators shipped samples as frozen whole blood, isolated PBMCs, or DNA extracted from either of those sample types. CDR1 and CDR2 are read off the germline V gene as MDHEN and SYDVKM. The CDR3 numbers 13 residues from cysteine through phenylalanine. Left in the record is the CDR3 DNA by itself, 39 bases read in frame from the first base. The junction carries 11 bases between V and J, which are trimmed by 4 bases and 5 bases respectively. The immunoSEQ Assay, a bias-controlled multiplex PCR, was used to amplify TCRbeta CDR3 regions from genomic DNA. The paper's data handling went like this. The number of nucleated cells in each sample was estimated by amplification of reference gene primers within the assay. To quantify the absolute abundance of each unique TCRbeta CDR3 rearrangement, sequence reads were collapsed and filtered. For each sample, productive Simpson clonality was calculated by taking the square root of Simpson's diversity index across productive rearrangements. The table comes from immuneACCESS by way of TCRdb, which keeps in-frame sequences with V and J called. Part of the clones is missing from these tables; in studies checked, under half for an unresolved V gene and the rest for unknown reasons. Clonal size and the V and J genes are those of that table, whereas D and trimming came from the DNA. A total of hundreds of thousands of clones appear in this sample, 90% of them only once. 0.2% to 0.3% of the sample is taken by the ten largest.

In the case of this clone: Its antigen is not yet known. There are no base qualities to consult, and no much larger clone falls within one base.

The rearrangement joined TRBV28 to TRBJ1-1; the D gene lacks a confident call. The material sequenced was peripheral blood. The receptor was isolated from a woman in her late teens or twenties with acute or convalescent COVID-19. The CDR3 region has the sequence CASSSEGRTEAFF. The DNA sequence follows: TGTGCCAGCAGTTCCGAGGGCCGGACTGAAGCTTTCTTT.